This T cell receptor beta chain derives from a study of shared clonotypes between healthy human individuals. Trimming cost V 0 bases and J 8 bases, with 14 bases left between them. This CDR3 is 14 amino acids long. In germline, CDR1 is LNHDA, CDR2 SQIVND (reference sequence). Source study methods: Without quality scores, immunoSEQ junctional reads could not be filtered like full-length reads. TCRdb keeps only in-frame clones here, not all; method: immunoSEQ multiplex PCR. V and J calls plus clone size are reproduced from that table; the DNA served to infer D and trimming. The sample includes about 1 million clones, approximately 80% of them seen just once. Concerning this clone itself: Its antigen is not identified.

Study conclusions and caveats: Sharing across four donors was highest in naive CD4 (approximately 5%) and lowest in memory CD8 (0.4%). Clonotype sharing among donors was expected to depend on sequencing depth.

Source material: memory CD4+ T cells from PBMCs. Documented subset: CD45RA-negative fraction. The clonotype was recovered from a young man in good health. Some clones in this sample may be carry-over from other donors' samples. V is TRBV19 and J is TRBJ2-7, with D perhaps matching TRBD1 or TRBD2 (7 bases each). CDR3 region: CASSIETQGGQQYF. DNA of the CDR3: TGTGCCAGTAGTATAGAAACCCAGGGGGGGCAGCAGTACTTC.